This TCR beta chain was observed in a study of shared clonotypes between healthy human individuals. The wider study: Each donor's CD8 memory used one plate, CD8 naive two, each CD4 subset three.

The CDR3 runs to 13 residues. Deletions cut 2 bases from V and 3 bases from J, with 8 bases between. CDR1 is MDHEN and CDR2 is SYDVKM in the germline V gene. Clones were sequenced by immunoSEQ multiplex PCR, and TCRdb holds only the in-frame ones, with some missing. Among 2.3 million or so clones listed, 85% to 95% were seen once. V and J are TRBV28 and TRBJ2-7; D gene uncertain. The sample comprised naive CD4+ T cells from PBMCs. Subset of the sample: CD45RA+ positively selected. This TCR came from a man aged 18-30 years in good health. Some clones in this sample may be carry-over from other donors' samples. In nucleotides, the CDR3 is TGTGCCAGCAGTTTACCAGGATACTACGAGCAGTACTTC. This sequence encodes CASSLPGYYEQYF.